This entry features one T cell receptor beta chain sequence. Its cognate antigen has yet to be identified. No base quality values were provided; no much bigger clone lies one nucleotide off. Taken from cysteine to phenylalanine, the CDR3 has 13 residues. Here the CDR3 DNA is all that survives: 39 bases in frame from base 1. V sheds 4 bases and J sheds 3 bases, leaving 10 bases between their ends. CDR1 SQVTM and CDR2 ANQGSEA were looked up in the germline V gene. Libraries of naive CD8 T cells were built from approximately 20,000 to 1,000,000 sorted cells, with 10%, 30% or 50% of the purified RNA used. On a BD FACSAria II, naive CD8 T cells were FACS-sorted as CD8+CD4-CCR7+CD45RA+ and collected into RLT Plus buffer. To test detection sensitivity, Jurkat RNA equal to around 10 TCR copies was added to samples of about 17,000-1,100,000 naive CD8 T cells. CD8 T cells were enriched with RosetteSep CD8+ T Cell Enrichment Cocktail and Ficoll-Paque, followed by ACK red cell lysis.

This sample stems from a study of molecular identifiers for immune sequencing clone quantification (dated by TCRdb to between 2018 and 2020). Concerning the study at large: For a replicate experiment, RNA from around 20,000 or 100,000 naive CD8 T cells was divided into five aliquots, of which four were sequenced. CD8 T cells were used in a methods study to benchmark molecular-identifier clustering-based TCR repertoire sequencing (MIDCIRS) and TCR RNA copy counting.

Libraries were built with PCR. The listed sequencing device is Illumina HiSeq 4000. Bulk TCR libraries were generated as previously described, with the TCR primers listed in Table S5 used. The Qiagen AllPrep DNA/RNA kit was used to purify total RNA. Before analysis, reads from multiple sequencing runs of one library were combined. The authors' analysis ran thus. Only reads with exact TCR constant sequence were kept, trimmed to 150 nt, and grouped by their 12-nt molecular barcodes. Reads within each barcode group were sub-clustered using a 15% Levenshtein threshold, and quality-weighted consensus sequences were constructed for each RNA molecule. Non-functional sequences were filtered out, along with any lower-count sequence sitting one edit away from another sequence. Based on a fit of two negative binomial distributions, barcode sub-clusters having less than 20% of the maximum read count were discarded. TCRdb applied fastp at Q25 and MiXCR to the public reads, then kept only in-frame beta chains. CDR3 protein sequences are deduplicated, and each keeps its most common genes and DNA. The V and J calls shown here were made by TCRdb, not taken from the authors' results. This sample lists about 640,000 distinct CDR3 sequences; about 20% were detected once. The ten largest make up 0.85% to 0.9% of the sample.

Overall study results and their limits: Identical TCR molecules sharing a barcode could cause highly expanded clone sizes to be underestimated. About three recovered TCR RNA copies per cell were obtained by modeling, versus approximately 9 by digital PCR, implying a capture efficiency of about 30%. Spiked-in Jurkat TCR RNA equivalent to a single cell was reported to be detectable even among over 800,000 naive CD8 T cells. Spiked-in Jurkat TCR RNA (roughly 10 copies' worth), which is not part of the donor repertoire, was contained in the naive libraries. When barcode sub-clustering was left out, chimeric consensus sequences inflated TCR diversity, with chimeras reaching as high as 47%. Clones above 20 RNA copies held over 99% of molecules in CMV-specific effector cells but under 1% in naive cells.

The sequencing input was naive CD8+ T cells from blood, with Jurkat cell RNA spiked in. The cell subset or site label, read with the paper, signifies: FACS-sorted CD8+CD4-CCR7+CD45RA+ naive T cells. The sequence was obtained from a human donor in good health. Some libraries in this study had Jurkat cell RNA spiked in. This sequence uses TRBV29-1 and TRBJ2-1; the D gene cannot be resolved reliably. The bases are TGCAGCGTTGTCTTCCCCAGCTACAATGAGCAGTTCTTC. Its protein reads: CSVVFPSYNEQFF.